Presented here are 26 T cell receptor beta chains from one specimen sequenced in a study of blood T cell repertoires in COVID-19. Measured with immunoSEQ multiplex PCR; TCRdb has only the in-frame clones, and not every one. The sample records 150,000 to 200,000 clones, roughly 82% being singletons. Source material: peripheral blood. Receptors were obtained from a woman aged 30 to 39 with acute or convalescent COVID-19.

The chain employs TRBV6-5 and TRBJ2-7, with 8 nucleotides matching TRBD2. The ends lost 5 bases at V and 5 bases at J; junction bases unmatched: 8. Per germline, CDR1 MNHEY and CDR2 SVGAGI. The CDR3 extends over 14 amino acids. This CDR3 reads CASSTQAGGHEQYF. The CDR3, as DNA: TGTGCCAGCAGTACCCAGGCGGGAGGACACGAGCAGTACTTC.

The chain employs TRBV30 and TRBJ1-6, with TRBD1 identical over 8 bases. The CDR3 has 14 amino acids. Losses at the gene ends were 3 bases for V and 9 bases for J; bases not matched to a gene: 7. CDR1 GTSNPN and CDR2 SVGIG come from the germline V gene (reference sequence). DNA for the CDR3: TGTGCCTGGAGGGGAGGACAGGGACTTTCACCCCTCCACTTT. Its protein is CAWRGGQGLSPLHF.

The rearrangement joins TRBV7-2 to TRBJ2-2; 8 positions match TRBD2. Germline V CDR1 and CDR2: SGHTA, FQGNSA. This CDR3 is 15 amino acids long. With 5 bases clipped from V and 4 bases from J, the junction kept 6 bases outside the gene matches. The CDR3 DNA is TGTGCCAGCAGCCAAGGACTAGCACGCACCGGGGAGCTGTTTTTT. Translated: CASSQGLARTGELFF.

This clone has a handful of counts. The chain uses TRBV29-1 and TRBJ2-3; TRBD1 matches 7 bases. CDR1 and CDR2 (germline): SQVTM, ANQGSEA. The CDR3 has 14 amino acids. V shed 7 bases and J 0 bases; nucleotides not matched to a gene: 7. CDR3 nucleotide sequence: TGCAGCGGCAAGACAGGGCTAAGCACAGATACGCAGTATTTT. Its translation is CSGKTGLSTDTQYF.

About this clone itself: At one of its ends the junction is not consistent with the germline gene, which may arise from a read error. The rearrangement links TRBV5-1 to TRBJ2-1; a weak D match, TRBD2 (6 bases). Germline-derived CDR1 and CDR2 are SGHRS and YFSETQ. The CDR3 loop spans 17 amino acids. The DNA for the CDR3 is TGCGCCAACAGCTTGGATTCCCGGCGCAGGGAGGACAATGAGCAGTTCTTC. Protein sequence: CANSLDSRRREDNEQFF.

This chain links TRBV7-6 with TRBJ2-2, with D unclear. V dropped 6 bases and J dropped 4 bases, with 21 bases sitting between them. Per the germline V gene, CDR1 is SGHVS and CDR2 is FNYEAQ. This CDR3 region has 17 residues. CDR3 residues: CASSLTPTGLGTGELFF. CDR3 sequence (DNA): TGTGCCAGCAGTTTAACCCCTACCGGGTTGGGCACCGGGGAGCTGTTTTTT.

J is TRBJ2-2 and V is TRBV4-1; 7 bases align to TRBD1. After removal of 1 base from V and 6 bases from J, the junction contained 2 bases not matched to a gene. Germline assignment: CDR1 MGHRA and CDR2 YSYEKL. The length of the CDR3 is 14 residues. CDR3 in amino acids: CASSQVQGSGELFF. DNA for the CDR3: TGCGCCAGCAGCCAAGTACAGGGGTCCGGGGAGCTGTTTTTT.

This clone was detected only once. V is TRBV2 and J is TRBJ2-7; no definite D call. V lost 6 bases and J 6 bases, leaving 15 bases between the germline ends. This CDR3 is 13 amino acids long. CDR1 SNHLY and CDR2 FYNNEI come from the germline V gene. CDR3 DNA sequence: TGTGCCAGCAGGACTCTAGAGGCACGCGAGCAGTACTTC. Protein: CASRTLEAREQYF.

This clone has only one observation. The chain recombines TRBV4-2 with TRBJ2-3, with 7 positions matching TRBD2. V lost 1 base to trimming and J lost 2 bases; unmatched junction nucleotides: 3. CDR1 and CDR2 (germline): LGHNA, YNFKEQ. This CDR3 region has 15 residues. This CDR3 is CASSQGEGFTDTQYF. The DNA for the CDR3 is TGTGCCAGCAGCCAAGGGGAGGGTTTCACAGATACGCAGTATTTT.

The CDR3 region has the DNA TGTGCCAGCTCTGCCGGGACTGGCTCCTACGAGCAGTACTTC. Translating it yields CASSAGTGSYEQYF. The rearrangement uses TRBV18 and TRBJ2-7; D might be TRBD2 (6 bases). Between the trimmed V and J ends, which lost 6 bases and 0 bases, there was a span of 12 bases. CDR3 size: 14 residues. In germline, CDR1 is KGHSH, CDR2 LQKENI.

V is TRBV7-8 and J is TRBJ2-7; 9 bases map to TRBD1. CDR1 and CDR2 (germline): SGHVS, FQNEAQ. J lost 4 bases, V lost 2 bases, and 9 bases had no gene match. This CDR3 region has 16 residues. Here the CDR3 DNA reads TGTGCCAGCAGCTTAATTCGCGGGACAGGGTGGTACGAGCAGTACTTC. Amino acids: CASSLIRGTGWYEQYF.

The rearrangement links TRBV19 to TRBJ1-2, with 9 bases identical to TRBD1. Looked up from germline, CDR1 is LNHDA and CDR2 is SQIVND (reference sequence). V was pared by 4 bases and J by 7 bases, with 10 bases of the junction left unmatched. This CDR3 spans 15 amino acids. Here the CDR3 reads CASSTQGQGISGYTF. In nucleotides, the CDR3 is TGTGCCAGTAGTACCCAGGGACAGGGAATTTCTGGCTACACCTTC.

This clone was counted a single time. V gene TRBV3-1 (or the pseudogene TRBV3-2) combines with J gene TRBJ2-3; 16 positions match TRBD2. After removal of 6 bases from V and 5 bases from J, the junction contained 11 bases not matched to a gene. This CDR3 contains 18 residues. The germline gives CDR1 LGHDT, CDR2 YNNKEL (reference sequence). The CDR3 sequence is CASSRTGTSGGARDTQYF. CDR3 DNA sequence: TGTGCCAGCAGTCGTACCGGGACTAGCGGGGGGGCGAGAGATACGCAGTATTTT.

This clone was seen once. The chain joins TRBV5-8 to TRBJ2-3; 8 bases match TRBD2. J gave up 3 bases and V 5 bases, and 8 bases lay outside the gene matches. This CDR3 contains 15 residues. Germline-derived CDR1 and CDR2 are SGHTS and YDEGEE. The CDR3 sequence: CASRQVAGPTDTQYF. The CDR3, as DNA: TGTGCCAGCAGGCAAGTAGCGGGGCCAACAGATACGCAGTATTTT.

A few counts support this clone. The chain combines TRBV11-1 with TRBJ1-1; D remains ambiguous. Germline V lookup: CDR1 SGHAT, CDR2 FQDESV (reference sequence). V gave up 2 bases and J gave up 8 bases, with 9 bases separating them. The CDR3 spans 12 residues. Here the CDR3 reads CASSLTTQEAFF. The CDR3 DNA reads as TGTGCCAGCAGCTTAACGACACAGGAAGCTTTCTTT.

This clone has just a few counts. The V and J genes are TRBV3-1 (or the pseudogene TRBV3-2) and TRBJ2-7; 7 bases are shared with TRBD1. The germline gives CDR1 LGHDT, CDR2 YNNKEL (reference sequence). This CDR3 is 13 amino acids long. The ends lost 1 base at V and 7 bases at J; junction bases unmatched: 4. The CDR3, as DNA: TGTGCCAGCAGCCAAGCTCACAGGGGTGAGCAGTACTTC. This encodes CASSQAHRGEQYF.

The table lists this clone with a few counts. The chain is built from TRBV6-5 and TRBJ2-1; possibly TRBD2 for D (6 bases). CDR3 length: 12 amino acids. Germline V gene lookup returns CDR1 MNHEY and CDR2 SVGAGI. V lost 4 bases to trimming and J lost 9 bases, with 10 bases between them. The CDR3 coding sequence is TGTGCCAGCAGTTGGGGGGTCGGTGAGCAGTTCTTC. Translation: CASSWGVGEQFF.

This sequence joins TRBV2 and TRBJ1-4; 7 bases align to TRBD1. The CDR3 is 15 residues long. V shed 5 bases, J shed 8 bases, and the junction held 11 bases outside the gene matches. Germline V gene sequence: CDR1 SNHLY, CDR2 FYNNEI. CDR3 sequence: CASSRIGTAGEKLFF. The CDR3, as DNA: TGTGCCAGCAGTCGTATAGGGACAGCAGGCGAAAAACTGTTTTTT.

Here the CDR3 DNA reads TGTGCCACCAGCAGAGATTTAGAGGTTTACACTGAAGCTTTCTTT. Translation gives CATSRDLEVYTEAFF. This chain uses TRBV15 with TRBJ1-1; D remains unclear. Trimming removed 0 bases at V and 3 bases at J, with 11 bases between. CDR1 and CDR2 from the germline V gene are LNHNV and YYDKDF (reference sequence). There are 15 residues in the CDR3.

This clone has just one count. The J gene is TRBJ2-1, the V gene TRBV6-6, with TRBD2 identical over 8 bases. The CDR3 extends over 15 amino acids. CDR1 is MNHNY and CDR2 is SVGAGI in the germline V gene (reference sequence). J was trimmed by 3 bases and V by 7 bases; bases with no gene match: 8. CDR3 sequence: CASTTGGEFYNEQFF. The CDR3 DNA follows: TGTGCCAGCACCACCGGGGGGGAGTTCTACAATGAGCAGTTCTTC.

Only a few counts were recorded for this clone. V usage is TRBV5-1 and J usage is TRBJ2-7; D is perhaps TRBD1 (6 bases). The CDR3 totals 14 residues. Trimming removed 4 bases from V and 4 bases from J, with 15 bases in between. Germline V gene sequence: CDR1 SGHRS, CDR2 YFSETQ. CDR3 loop: CASSPGASVYEQYF. As DNA, the CDR3 is TGCGCCAGCAGCCCAGGGGCGTCCGTGTACGAGCAGTACTTC.

The chain couples TRBV19 to TRBJ1-3, with D possibly being TRBD1 (6 bases). V was shortened by 4 bases and J by 4 bases, with 11 bases between the two germline ends. This CDR3 region has 14 residues. Per germline, CDR1 LNHDA and CDR2 SQIVND (reference sequence). CDR3 sequence reads: CASSTRTVGNTIYF. For the CDR3, the DNA is TGTGCCAGTAGTACCCGGACAGTCGGAAACACCATATATTTT.

This clone was seen only a few times. Other nucleotide sequences in the sample specify the same CDR3. The chain couples TRBV6-4 to TRBJ2-1; possibly TRBD2 for D (6 bases). Trimming shortened V by 0 bases and J by 0 bases, and 6 bases separated the two germline ends. Germline V gene data show CDR1 as MRHNA and CDR2 as SNTAGT. This CDR3 region has 15 residues. The CDR3 spells CASSDSAGSYNEQFF. The CDR3 region has the DNA TGTGCCAGCAGTGACTCAGCGGGCTCCTACAATGAGCAGTTCTTC.

V usage is TRBV27 and J usage is TRBJ2-7; 15 positions agree with TRBD2. This CDR3 is 17 amino acids long. Germline CDR1 is MNHEY and CDR2 is SMNVEV (reference sequence). Trimming took 5 bases from V and 4 from J; bases not matched to a gene: 9. CDR3 region: CASSRRTSGRANYEQYF. Written as DNA, the CDR3 is TGTGCCAGCAGTCGCAGGACTAGCGGGAGGGCTAATTACGAGCAGTACTTC.

The chain combines TRBV14 with TRBJ1-5; D gene unclear. The V end lost 4 bases, the J end lost 0 bases, and 4 bases lay between the germline ends. Germline V CDR1 and CDR2: SGHDN, FVKESK. This CDR3 contains 13 residues. CDR3 DNA sequence: TGTGCCAGCAGCCTAAATAGCAATCAGCCCCAGCATTTT. It codes for CASSLNSNQPQHF.

The chain links TRBV7-6 to TRBJ2-7; D remains unclear. The CDR3 covers 15 residues. V was pared by 1 base and J by 0 bases, with 10 bases between. The germline V gene has CDR1 SGHVS and CDR2 FNYEAQ. The CDR3 is CASSLEAHSSYEQYF. The CDR3, as DNA: TGTGCCAGCAGCTTAGAGGCTCACAGCTCCTACGAGCAGTACTTC.